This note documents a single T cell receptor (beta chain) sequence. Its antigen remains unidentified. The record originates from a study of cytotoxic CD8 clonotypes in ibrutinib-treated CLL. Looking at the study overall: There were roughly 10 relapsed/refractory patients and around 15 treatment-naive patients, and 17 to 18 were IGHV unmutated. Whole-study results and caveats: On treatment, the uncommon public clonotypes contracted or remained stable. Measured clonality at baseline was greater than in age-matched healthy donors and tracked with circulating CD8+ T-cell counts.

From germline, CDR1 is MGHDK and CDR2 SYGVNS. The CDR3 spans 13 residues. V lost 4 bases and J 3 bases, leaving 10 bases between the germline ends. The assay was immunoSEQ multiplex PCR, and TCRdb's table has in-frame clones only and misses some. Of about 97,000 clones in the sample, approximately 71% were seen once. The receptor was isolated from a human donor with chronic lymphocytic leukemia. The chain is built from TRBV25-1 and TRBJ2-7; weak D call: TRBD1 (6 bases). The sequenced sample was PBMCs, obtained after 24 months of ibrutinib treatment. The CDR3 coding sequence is TGTGCCAGCAGTGGTGGCAGGGGCTACGAGCAGTACTTC. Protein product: CASSGGRGYEQYF.